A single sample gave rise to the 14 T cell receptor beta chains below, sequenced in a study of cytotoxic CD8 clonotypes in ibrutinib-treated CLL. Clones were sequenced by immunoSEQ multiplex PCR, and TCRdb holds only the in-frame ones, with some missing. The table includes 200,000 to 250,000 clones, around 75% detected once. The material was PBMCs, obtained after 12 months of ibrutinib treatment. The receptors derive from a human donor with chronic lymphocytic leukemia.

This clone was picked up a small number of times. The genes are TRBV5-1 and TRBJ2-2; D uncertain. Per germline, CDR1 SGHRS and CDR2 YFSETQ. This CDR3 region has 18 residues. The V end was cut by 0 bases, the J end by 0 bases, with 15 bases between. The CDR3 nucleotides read TGCGCCAGCAGCTTGGATCTGAGTATCTCATCGAACACCGGGGAGCTGTTTTTT. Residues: CASSLDLSISSNTGELFF.

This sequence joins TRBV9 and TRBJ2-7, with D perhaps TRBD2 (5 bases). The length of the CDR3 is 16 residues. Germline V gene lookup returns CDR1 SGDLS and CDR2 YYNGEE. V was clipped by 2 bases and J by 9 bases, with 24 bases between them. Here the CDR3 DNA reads TGTGCCAGCAGCGTGACCCCCTGGGAGAACCCCGTCGTGCAGTACTTC. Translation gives CASSVTPWENPVVQYF.

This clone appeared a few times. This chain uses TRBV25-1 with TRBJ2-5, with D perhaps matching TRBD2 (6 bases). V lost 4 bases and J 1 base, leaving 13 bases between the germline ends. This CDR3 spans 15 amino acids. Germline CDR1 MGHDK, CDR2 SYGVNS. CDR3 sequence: CASSGPGLFQETQYF. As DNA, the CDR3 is TGTGCCAGCAGTGGACCGGGACTTTTCCAAGAGACCCAGTACTTC.

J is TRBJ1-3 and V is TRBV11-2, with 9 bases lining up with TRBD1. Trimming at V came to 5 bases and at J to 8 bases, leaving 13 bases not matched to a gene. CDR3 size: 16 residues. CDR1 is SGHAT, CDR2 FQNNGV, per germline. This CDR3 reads CASSPSQGTGNYTIYF. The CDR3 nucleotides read TGTGCCAGCAGCCCCTCCCAGGGGACAGGGAATTACACCATATATTTT.

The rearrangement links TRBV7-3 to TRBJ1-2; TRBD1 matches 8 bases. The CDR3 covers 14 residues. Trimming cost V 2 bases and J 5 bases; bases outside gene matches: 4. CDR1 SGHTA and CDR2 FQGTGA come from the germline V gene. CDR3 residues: CASSLGTGPYGYTF. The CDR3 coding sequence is TGTGCCAGCAGCTTAGGGACAGGCCCATATGGCTACACCTTC. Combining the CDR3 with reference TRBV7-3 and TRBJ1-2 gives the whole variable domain GAGVSQTPSNKVTEKGKYVELRCDPISGHTALYWYRQSLGQGPEFLIYFQGTGAADDSGLPNDRFFAVRPEGSVSTLKIQRTERGDSAVYLCASSLGTGPYGYTFGSGTRLTVV.

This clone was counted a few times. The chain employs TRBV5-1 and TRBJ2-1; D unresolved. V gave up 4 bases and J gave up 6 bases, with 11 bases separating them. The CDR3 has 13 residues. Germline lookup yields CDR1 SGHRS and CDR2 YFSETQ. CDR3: CASSQLLRNEQFF. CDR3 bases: TGCGCCAGCAGCCAATTACTACGCAATGAGCAGTTCTTC. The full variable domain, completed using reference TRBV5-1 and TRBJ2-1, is KAGVTQTPRYLIKTRGQQVTLSCSPISGHRSVSWYQQTPGQGLQFLFEYFSETQRNKGNFPGRFSGRQFSNSRSEMNVSTLELGDSALYLCASSQLLRNEQFFGPGTRLTVL.

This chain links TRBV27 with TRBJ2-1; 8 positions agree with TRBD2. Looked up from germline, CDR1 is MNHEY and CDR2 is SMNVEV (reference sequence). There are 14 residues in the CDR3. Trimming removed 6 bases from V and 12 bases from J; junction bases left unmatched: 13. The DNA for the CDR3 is TGTGCCAGCAGGCCCGGGACTAGTACCCCAATGCAGTTCTTC. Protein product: CASRPGTSTPMQFF.

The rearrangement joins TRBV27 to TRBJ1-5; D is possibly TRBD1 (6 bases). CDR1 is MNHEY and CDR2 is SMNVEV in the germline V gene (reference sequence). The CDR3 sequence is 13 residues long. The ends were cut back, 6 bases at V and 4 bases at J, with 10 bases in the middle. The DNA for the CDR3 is TGTGCCAGCAGCGGGACAAATAATCAGCCCCAGCATTTT. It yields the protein CASSGTNNQPQHF.

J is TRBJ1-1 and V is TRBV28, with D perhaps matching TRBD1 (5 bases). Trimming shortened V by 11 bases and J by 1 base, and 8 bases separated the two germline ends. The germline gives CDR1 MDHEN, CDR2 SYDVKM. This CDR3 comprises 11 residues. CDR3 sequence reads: CAGGGNTEAFF. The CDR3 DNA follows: TGTGCCGGCGGGGGGAACACTGAAGCTTTCTTT.

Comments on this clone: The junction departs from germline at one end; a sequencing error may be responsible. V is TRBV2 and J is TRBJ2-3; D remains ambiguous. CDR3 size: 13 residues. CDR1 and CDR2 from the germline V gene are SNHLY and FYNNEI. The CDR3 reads CASREDPTDTQYF. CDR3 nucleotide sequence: TGTGCCAGCAGAGAAGATCCAACAGATACGCAGTATTTT.

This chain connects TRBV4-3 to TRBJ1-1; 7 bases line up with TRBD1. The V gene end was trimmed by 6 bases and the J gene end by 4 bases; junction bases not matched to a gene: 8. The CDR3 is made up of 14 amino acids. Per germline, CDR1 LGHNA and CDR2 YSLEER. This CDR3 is CASSRQGTSTEAFF. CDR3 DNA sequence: TGCGCCAGCAGTAGACAGGGAACGAGCACTGAAGCTTTCTTT.

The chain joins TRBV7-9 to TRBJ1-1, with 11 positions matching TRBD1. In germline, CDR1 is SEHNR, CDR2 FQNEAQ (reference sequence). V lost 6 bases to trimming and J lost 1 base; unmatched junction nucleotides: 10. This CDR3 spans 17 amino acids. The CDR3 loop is CASRPRYGQGANTEAFF. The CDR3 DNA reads TGTGCCAGCAGACCTCGATACGGACAGGGGGCGAACACTGAAGCTTTCTTT.

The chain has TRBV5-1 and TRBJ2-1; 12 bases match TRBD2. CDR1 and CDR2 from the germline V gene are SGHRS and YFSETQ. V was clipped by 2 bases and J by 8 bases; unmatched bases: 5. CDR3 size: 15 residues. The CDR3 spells CASSLLAGGMYEQFF. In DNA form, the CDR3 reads TGCGCCAGCAGCTTACTAGCGGGGGGCATGTATGAGCAGTTCTTC.

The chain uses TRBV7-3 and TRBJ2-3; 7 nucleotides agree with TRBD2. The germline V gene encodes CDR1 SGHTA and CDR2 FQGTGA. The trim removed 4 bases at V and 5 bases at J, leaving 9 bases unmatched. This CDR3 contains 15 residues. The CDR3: CASSSSGLEIDTQYF. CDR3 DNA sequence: TGTGCCAGCAGCTCGTCCGGACTAGAGATAGATACGCAGTATTTT.